A selection of T cell receptor beta chains follows, all from one sample in a study of T cells in Graves' hyperthyroidism and ophthalmopathy. TCRdb processed the multiplex PCR reads anew with MiXCR; each CDR3 protein has one entry. Among a few hundred thousand distinct CDR3 sequences listed, about 43% were seen once. The material sequenced was peripheral blood or thyroid tissue (not recorded which). The origin of the receptors is a woman under 30 with Graves' hyperthyroidism. CDR3s leave out the opening cysteine and the closing phenylalanine or tryptophan. A D gene is named only where the DNA matches it firmly.

V,D,J,CDR3
TRBV11-2,TRBD1,TRBJ2-6,ASSFEGAPTGANVLT
TRBV24-1,TRBD2,TRBJ2-2,ATSTSGFTGELF
TRBV9,TRBD2,TRBJ2-5,ASSEGLAGGPGETQY
TRBV25-1,-,TRBJ2-2,ASSIRPGTLRGELF
TRBV6-1,-,TRBJ1-5,ASSQWVGNSPQH
TRBV10-3,TRBD1,TRBJ2-7,ASSIEGAGSHEQY
TRBV27,-,TRBJ1-5,ASSLSAVQVNQPQH
TRBV24-1,-,TRBJ2-7,ATSDLWSPYEQY
TRBV4-1,-,TRBJ1-5,ASSQAARLGSGNQPQH
TRBV7-6,TRBD2,TRBJ2-7,ASTRTSGSSYEQY
TRBV20-1,-,TRBJ1-5,SAPRQLDQPQH
TRBV10-3,TRBD1,TRBJ1-2,AISANRGQGTRYT
TRBV29-1,TRBD1,TRBJ2-5,SVEDGQDRETQY
TRBV29-1,TRBD1,TRBJ2-5,SVYYTGEETQY
TRBV9,-,TRBJ1-1,ASSPGDGSTEAF
TRBV29-1,-,TRBJ1-4,SVEERMGSEKLF
TRBV12-3/TRBV12-4,-,TRBJ1-1,ASSLAGHMNTEAF
TRBV20-1,-,TRBJ1-2,SASSMTGVFGHT
TRBV27,TRBD1,TRBJ2-7,ASSRRTGSYEQY
TRBV28,TRBD1,TRBJ2-7,ASSTSDRGGEQY
TRBV9,-,TRBJ1-5,ASSVEAQH
TRBV25-1,TRBD2,TRBJ2-7,ASSQSIAGSSYEQY
TRBV10-3,-,TRBJ1-2,AISAGSDSYGYT
TRBV7-9,-,TRBJ2-2,ASSFGTNTGELF
TRBV6-5,-,TRBJ1-1,ASSYSVVTPDEAF
TRBV11-3,-,TRBJ1-2,ASSFGGRDGYT
TRBV7-9,TRBD1,TRBJ1-1,ASSRQGLDEAF
TRBV29-1,-,TRBJ2-2,SVMSGTFGELF
TRBV7-8,TRBD2,TRBJ2-2,ASSLRSGTNTGEMF
TRBV19,-,TRBJ2-7,ASSGGATYEQY
TRBV7-8,-,TRBJ1-5,ASSLVPGHYSNQPQH
TRBV5-8,TRBD1,TRBJ1-3,ASSTPGQGISGNTIY
TRBV2,TRBD1,TRBJ1-4,ASRERARDRGGKLF
TRBV4-1,TRBD1,TRBJ2-7,ASSPLTGGLSYEQY
TRBV24-1,-,TRBJ2-5,ATSDPEETQY